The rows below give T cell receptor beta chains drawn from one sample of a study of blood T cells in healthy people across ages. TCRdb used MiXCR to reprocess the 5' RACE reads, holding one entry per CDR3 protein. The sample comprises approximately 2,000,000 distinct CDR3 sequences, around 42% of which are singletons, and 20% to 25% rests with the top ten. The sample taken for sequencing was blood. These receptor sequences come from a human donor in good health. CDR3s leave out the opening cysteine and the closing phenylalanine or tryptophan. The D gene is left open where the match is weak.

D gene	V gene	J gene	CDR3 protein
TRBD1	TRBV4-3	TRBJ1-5	ASSQSRTGFGGQPQH
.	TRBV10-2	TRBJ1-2	ASSVRQSLRGYT
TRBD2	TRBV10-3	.	ATSGGQGETQY
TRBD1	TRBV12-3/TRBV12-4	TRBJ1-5	ASSFNRDRVTWMKPQH
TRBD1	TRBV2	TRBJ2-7	ASTYYPGAGGKYEQY
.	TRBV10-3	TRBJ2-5	AISELQFQETQY
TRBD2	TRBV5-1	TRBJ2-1	ASSLGLAGGIRNEQF
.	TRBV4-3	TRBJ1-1	TSSQVGGDTEAF
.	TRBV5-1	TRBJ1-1	ASSLLGARDTEAF
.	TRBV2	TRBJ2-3	ASTLTLLRSTDTQY
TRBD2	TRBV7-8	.	ASSLGLAGGYKETQY
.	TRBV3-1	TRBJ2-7	ASTSSPSDYEQY
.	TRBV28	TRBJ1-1	ASSPHRSPEAF
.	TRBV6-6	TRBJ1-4	ASSPGTDREKLF
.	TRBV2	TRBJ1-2	ASSEEGESITNYGYT
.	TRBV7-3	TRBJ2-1	ASSLGWGYNEQF
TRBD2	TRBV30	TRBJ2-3	AWSFLAGTQY
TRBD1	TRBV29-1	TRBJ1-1	SVDHRGRAF
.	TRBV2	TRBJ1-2	ASRPSAVLMHT
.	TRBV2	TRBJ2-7	ASKRYRDVDEQY
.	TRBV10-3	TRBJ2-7	AASPWAQDFHEQY
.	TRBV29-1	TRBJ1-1	SVELVYRREAF